This is a list of T cell receptor beta chains from one sample in a study of shared clonotypes between healthy human individuals. Generated by immunoSEQ multiplex PCR, the TCRdb table keeps only in-frame clones and is missing some. Of under 2,000,000 clones listed, roughly 95% are singletons. Sequencing input: naive CD8+ T cells sorted from blood. These receptors were collected from a man younger than 35 in good health. The CDR3 runs from the conserved cysteine through the conserved F or W. Fields, in order: J gene, clone size, D gene, V gene, CDR3 protein, CDR3 DNA. D genes are given only for firm matches. Expanded clones get a size class; other rows say once, few or many, or leave the size out.

J gene: TRBJ2-2
clone size: NA
D gene: TRBD2
V gene: TRBV13
CDR3 protein: CASSFRDYAGELFF
CDR3 DNA: TGTGCCAGCAGCTTCAGGGACTATGCCGGGGAGCTGTTTTTT

J gene: TRBJ2-2
clone size: once
D gene: NA
V gene: TRBV5-4
CDR3 protein: CASSPYRENTGELFF
CDR3 DNA: TGTGCCAGCAGCCCTTACAGGGAGAACACCGGGGAGCTGTTTTTT

J gene: TRBJ2-7
clone size: NA
D gene: NA
V gene: TRBV30
CDR3 protein: CAWSVALEQYF
CDR3 DNA: TGTGCCTGGAGTGTAGCGCTCGAGCAGTACTTC

J gene: TRBJ2-1
clone size: NA
D gene: TRBD1
V gene: TRBV5-1
CDR3 protein: CASSSGTEYNEQFF
CDR3 DNA: TGCGCCAGCAGCTCCGGGACAGAGTACAATGAGCAGTTCTTC

J gene: TRBJ2-1
clone size: NA
D gene: NA
V gene: TRBV6-5
CDR3 protein: CASKFGGNEQFF
CDR3 DNA: TGTGCCAGCAAATTCGGGGGCAATGAGCAGTTCTTC

J gene: TRBJ2-7
clone size: NA
D gene: NA
V gene: TRBV9
CDR3 protein: CASSVGDDYEQYF
CDR3 DNA: TGTGCCAGCAGCGTAGGAGACGACTACGAGCAGTACTTC

J gene: TRBJ2-6
clone size: NA
D gene: NA
V gene: TRBV27
CDR3 protein: CASTQLGVSGANVLTF
CDR3 DNA: TGTGCCAGCACTCAGCTCGGGGTCTCTGGGGCCAACGTCCTGACTTTC

J gene: TRBJ2-5
clone size: NA
D gene: TRBD2
V gene: TRBV7-3
CDR3 protein: CASSILAGGRETQYF
CDR3 DNA: TGTGCCAGCAGCATTCTAGCGGGGGGGCGCGAGACCCAGTACTTC

J gene: TRBJ1-1
clone size: NA
D gene: NA
V gene: TRBV4-2
CDR3 protein: CASSHAWDEAFF
CDR3 DNA: TGTGCCAGCAGCCACGCGTGGGATGAAGCTTTCTTT

J gene: TRBJ2-7
clone size: NA
D gene: NA
V gene: TRBV27
CDR3 protein: CASSTGPAPYEQYF
CDR3 DNA: TGTGCCAGCAGTACGGGCCCGGCCCCCTACGAGCAGTACTTC

J gene: TRBJ1-4
clone size: NA
D gene: NA
V gene: TRBV19
CDR3 protein: CASSMRPAEKLFF
CDR3 DNA: TGTGCCAGTAGTATGCGACCTGCTGAAAAACTGTTTTTT

J gene: TRBJ2-7
clone size: NA
D gene: NA
V gene: TRBV14
CDR3 protein: CASSHRVTAGYEQYF
CDR3 DNA: TGTGCCAGCAGCCATCGGGTTACGGCGGGGTACGAGCAGTACTTC

J gene: TRBJ2-1
clone size: NA
D gene: NA
V gene: TRBV7-2
CDR3 protein: CASSRGRGSYNEQFF
CDR3 DNA: TGTGCCAGCAGCCGGGGCAGGGGCTCCTACAATGAGCAGTTCTTC

J gene: TRBJ2-7
clone size: NA
D gene: NA
V gene: TRBV27
CDR3 protein: CASSLTRFYEQYF
CDR3 DNA: TGTGCCAGCAGTTTGACCAGGTTCTACGAGCAGTACTTC

J gene: TRBJ1-2
clone size: NA
D gene: NA
V gene: TRBV10-2
CDR3 protein: CASSENSGRDGYTF
CDR3 DNA: TGCGCCAGCAGTGAGAACTCAGGGAGGGATGGCTACACCTTC

J gene: TRBJ2-7
clone size: NA
D gene: NA
V gene: TRBV27
CDR3 protein: CASSYTGTLYEQYF
CDR3 DNA: TGTGCCAGCAGTTACACCGGGACCCTCTACGAGCAGTACTTC

J gene: TRBJ1-1
clone size: NA
D gene: NA
V gene: TRBV7-9
CDR3 protein: CASSTYGTITEAFF
CDR3 DNA: TGTGCCAGCAGCACATACGGGACAATCACTGAAGCTTTCTTT

J gene: TRBJ1-5
clone size: NA
D gene: TRBD1
V gene: TRBV6-6
CDR3 protein: CASSWTGSNQPQHF
CDR3 DNA: TGTGCCAGCAGTTGGACAGGAAGCAATCAGCCCCAGCATTTT

J gene: TRBJ1-6
clone size: once
D gene: NA
V gene: TRBV6-6
CDR3 protein: CASSYQGNSPLHF
CDR3 DNA: TGTGCCAGCAGTTATCAGGGCAATTCACCCCTCCACTTT

J gene: TRBJ1-6
clone size: NA
D gene: TRBD1
V gene: TRBV6-5
CDR3 protein: CASSFTGTGSSPLHF
CDR3 DNA: TGTGCCAGCAGTTTTACCGGGACAGGGTCATCACCCCTCCACTTT

J gene: TRBJ2-1
clone size: once
D gene: TRBD2
V gene: TRBV6-1
CDR3 protein: CASSDGLAGRVDNEQFF
CDR3 DNA: TGTGCCAGCAGTGACGGTCTAGCGGGGAGGGTGGACAATGAGCAGTTCTTC

J gene: TRBJ2-7
clone size: NA
D gene: TRBD2
V gene: TRBV9
CDR3 protein: CASSPAGDLYEQYF
CDR3 DNA: TGTGCCAGCAGCCCAGCGGGGGACTTGTACGAGCAGTACTTC

J gene: TRBJ1-5
clone size: NA
D gene: NA
V gene: TRBV7-9
CDR3 protein: CASSSGREGGQPQHF
CDR3 DNA: TGTGCCAGCAGCTCGGGACGGGAAGGAGGTCAGCCCCAGCATTTT

J gene: TRBJ2-3
clone size: NA
D gene: NA
V gene: TRBV6-1
CDR3 protein: CASSEDPRGVSTDTQYF
CDR3 DNA: TGTGCCAGCAGTGAAGACCCACGCGGGGTTAGCACAGATACGCAGTATTTT

J gene: TRBJ2-5
clone size: NA
D gene: NA
V gene: TRBV5-4
CDR3 protein: CASSGRTTTQETQYF
CDR3 DNA: TGTGCCAGCAGCGGGAGGACTACGACACAAGAGACCCAGTACTTC

J gene: TRBJ1-1
clone size: NA
D gene: TRBD1
V gene: TRBV28
CDR3 protein: CASSLPQGGYTEAFF
CDR3 DNA: TGTGCCAGCAGTCTCCCCCAGGGGGGCTACACTGAAGCTTTCTTT

J gene: TRBJ1-6
clone size: NA
D gene: TRBD1
V gene: TRBV7-8
CDR3 protein: CASRPTGERYNSPLHF
CDR3 DNA: TGTGCCAGCAGGCCAACAGGGGAGAGGTATAATTCACCCCTCCACTTT

J gene: TRBJ2-3
clone size: NA
D gene: NA
V gene: TRBV9
CDR3 protein: CASSLGFGGPDTQYF
CDR3 DNA: TGTGCCAGCAGCCTAGGCTTTGGGGGACCAGATACGCAGTATTTT

J gene: TRBJ1-1
clone size: NA
D gene: NA
V gene: TRBV18
CDR3 protein: CASSPWGAGAEAFF
CDR3 DNA: TGTGCCAGCTCTCCCTGGGGGGCGGGCGCTGAAGCTTTCTTT

J gene: TRBJ1-5
clone size: NA
D gene: NA
V gene: TRBV4-1
CDR3 protein: CASSQPGPNQPQHF
CDR3 DNA: TGCGCCAGCAGCCAACCGGGACCCAATCAGCCCCAGCATTTT

J gene: TRBJ2-3
clone size: NA
D gene: NA
V gene: TRBV27
CDR3 protein: CASSYTGDTDTQYF
CDR3 DNA: TGTGCCAGCAGTTATACGGGAGACACAGATACGCAGTATTTT

J gene: TRBJ2-1
clone size: NA
D gene: TRBD2
V gene: TRBV9
CDR3 protein: CASSPRLAISYNEQFF
CDR3 DNA: TGTGCCAGCAGCCCCCGACTAGCCATCTCCTACAATGAGCAGTTCTTC

J gene: TRBJ2-2
clone size: NA
D gene: NA
V gene: TRBV27
CDR3 protein: CASSTGTTNTGELFF
CDR3 DNA: TGTGCCAGCAGTACAGGGACCACGAACACCGGGGAGCTGTTTTTT

J gene: TRBJ1-1
clone size: NA
D gene: NA
V gene: TRBV4-1
CDR3 protein: CASSQEAWMDTEAFF
CDR3 DNA: TGCGCCAGCAGCCAAGAAGCGTGGATGGACACTGAAGCTTTCTTT

J gene: TRBJ1-1
clone size: NA
D gene: NA
V gene: TRBV19
CDR3 protein: CASGSHLNTEAFF
CDR3 DNA: TGTGCCAGCGGAAGTCATTTGAACACTGAAGCTTTCTTT

J gene: TRBJ2-3
clone size: NA
D gene: NA
V gene: TRBV6-1
CDR3 protein: CASSDWVSDTDTQYF
CDR3 DNA: TGTGCCAGCAGTGACTGGGTGAGTGACACAGATACGCAGTATTTT

J gene: TRBJ2-7
clone size: NA
D gene: NA
V gene: TRBV25-1
CDR3 protein: CASSASGFSSYEQYF
CDR3 DNA: TGTGCCAGCAGTGCTTCGGGGTTTAGCTCCTACGAGCAGTACTTC

J gene: TRBJ2-7
clone size: NA
D gene: TRBD1
V gene: TRBV14
CDR3 protein: CASSGQGAWEQYF
CDR3 DNA: TGTGCCAGCAGCGGACAGGGGGCTTGGGAGCAGTACTTC

J gene: TRBJ2-1
clone size: NA
D gene: TRBD2
V gene: TRBV13
CDR3 protein: CASSSRTSGTDNEQFF
CDR3 DNA: TGTGCCAGCAGCTCCAGAACTAGCGGGACAGACAATGAGCAGTTCTTC

J gene: TRBJ2-6
clone size: NA
D gene: NA
V gene: TRBV6-6
CDR3 protein: CASSYPTAPGANVLTF
CDR3 DNA: TGTGCCAGCAGTTACCCGACAGCCCCTGGGGCCAACGTCCTGACTTTC

J gene: TRBJ2-3
clone size: NA
D gene: NA
V gene: TRBV29-1
CDR3 protein: CSVGRAADTQYF
CDR3 DNA: TGCAGCGTTGGCAGGGCGGCAGATACGCAGTATTTT

J gene: TRBJ1-4
clone size: NA
D gene: TRBD1
V gene: TRBV28
CDR3 protein: CASSSLGQGDEKLFF
CDR3 DNA: TGTGCCAGCAGTTCCCTGGGACAGGGAGATGAAAAACTGTTTTTT

J gene: TRBJ2-3
clone size: NA
D gene: NA
V gene: TRBV29-1
CDR3 protein: CSSFGQGADTQYF
CDR3 DNA: TGCAGCTCCTTCGGGCAGGGCGCAGATACGCAGTATTTT

J gene: TRBJ2-1
clone size: NA
D gene: TRBD2
V gene: TRBV4-3
CDR3 protein: CASSHRGTRTEQFF
CDR3 DNA: TGCGCCAGCAGCCATCGGGGGACTAGGACTGAGCAGTTCTTC

J gene: TRBJ2-5
clone size: NA
D gene: TRBD1
V gene: TRBV30
CDR3 protein: CAWSFGQGAMVQYF
CDR3 DNA: TGTGCCTGGAGTTTCGGACAGGGGGCGATGGTCCAGTACTTC

J gene: TRBJ2-1
clone size: NA
D gene: TRBD2
V gene: TRBV2
CDR3 protein: CASSPTERGGYNEQFF
CDR3 DNA: TGTGCCAGCAGCCCCACGGAGCGGGGGGGCTACAATGAGCAGTTCTTC

J gene: TRBJ2-1
clone size: once
D gene: NA
V gene: TRBV5-1
CDR3 protein: CASSLALRGTYNEQFF
CDR3 DNA: TGCGCCAGCAGCTTGGCGTTAAGGGGTACCTACAATGAGCAGTTCTTC